What follows describes a single TCR beta chain. No cognate antigen has been identified for it. Base qualities are not recorded, but no much larger clone differs from it by a single base. This sample is drawn from a study of cytomegalovirus exposure and HLA in healthy donors (dated by TCRdb to about 2017). For context, the study as a whole: An earlier analysis of 550 to 700 of the donors reported roughly 270 Gb of sequence data and some 100 million unique TCR beta sequences from about 180 million T cells. An early release that covered 640 HLA-typed donors contained 300 to 350 gigabases of sequencing data and approximately 85 million unique TCR sequences. Among the approximately 400 genotyped donors, roughly 80% belonged to the genetic ancestry cluster associated with self-reported Caucasian donors. The study was designed to test whether signatures of past pathogen exposure could be identified by cataloging public T cell receptors. Using immunosequencing, the study profiled T cell repertoires from approximately 700 subjects and related those repertoires to cytomegalovirus serostatus. Along with the approximately 650-subject first cohort, a separate validation cohort of more than 90 different subjects was used. To predict cytomegalovirus infection status, the study brought together high-throughput TCR immunosequencing, statistical association of individual TCRs with disease status, and machine learning. To study patterns of TCR occurrence, a later analysis re-analyzed previously published TCR beta repertoires from around 670 donors and added high-resolution HLA genotyping. Rather than using new phenotypic data, the later analysis identified candidate immune exposures from TCR beta sequences and from how often those sequences occurred across donors. An earlier analysis of a few hundred of the donors applied high-throughput TCR beta sequencing to assess whether each TCR beta V gene segment acted as functional or pseudogenic. Donor age, sex, ethnicity and CMV serostatus were compiled together with the repertoire data. In a later genetic analysis, genome-wide SNP genotypes for about 65% of the 666 donors were used, and that subset was treated as a discovery cohort. All discovery cohort repertoires had been generated on a single sequencing platform. HLA typing covered class I and class II loci at four-digit resolution. The number of donors typed differed by locus, with 629-630 for A, B, C, DRB1 and DQB1, about 500 for DQA1, approximately 580 for DPA1, and some 440 for DPB1. Because of strong linkage in the cohort, four or five DR-DQ haplotypes were treated as single units for association and clustering. Across 398 genotyped donors of the cohort, an average of approximately 240,000 unique TCR beta nucleotide sequences per donor were sequenced, and roughly 20% of those sequences were non-productive. The study at large found these results: A later analysis found that HLA-associated TCR beta chains were more clonally expanded and had lower generation probabilities than equally common non-associated chains. In a later genetic analysis, a missense DCLRE1C variant was associated with V-gene and J-gene trimming of TCR beta chains, and the association was replicated in an independent cohort. Most TCR sequences were seen in very few donors, while some public TCRs were found in many individuals. In a later analysis, the rate of TCR association differed among HLA loci, with DRB1 alleles having the most associated TCRs and HLA-C alleles having the fewest. Because the 87-base-pair reads could not distinguish some IMGT-functional V segments, including TRBV6-2 and TRBV6-3, those segments were excluded. The sequencing pipeline was judged likely to have produced a cluster of highly shared sequence variants as a technical artifact. Presence/absence analyses assumed roughly uniform sequencing depth across donors, an assumption that may not hold. HLA typing was unavailable for some donors at each locus, so association tests used only the typed subset. In an earlier analysis of roughly 560 of the donors, most TCR beta V segments were observed in productive rearrangements about 90% or about 30% of the time, broadly matching IMGT annotations. In a later analysis, most CMV-associated TCR beta chains were found to appear HLA-restricted, with HLA associations seemingly driven largely by CMV exposure. According to a later analysis, parvovirus B19, influenza, CMV and Epstein-Barr virus appeared linked to several top co-occurrence clusters. According to a later genetic analysis, donors in an Asian-associated ancestry cluster had fewer N-insertions in productive TCRs than the approximately 630-donor mean. In vitro tests confirmed that a few of the cytomegalovirus-associated TCR beta chains recognize cytomegalovirus antigens. A further reported finding was that TCR beta sequences accurately predicted the HLA-A and HLA-B alleles for most subjects in the first cohort. This cohort had only TCR beta chains sequenced, and the lack of alpha or paired-chain data limited which features could be detected. When HLA alleles, especially DR and DQ, strongly co-occurred, TCR associations were difficult to assign to individual alleles. The earlier analysis of around 600 of the donors excluded seventeen rarely observed V segments, including chromosome 9 orphons, because counts were too low. CMV serostatus was the only immune exposure information available for the cohort. Linkage disequilibrium might explain the correlated functional status among segregating V segments, but an unknown experimental factor could not be ruled out. A later analysis associated about 18,000 TCR beta sequences with specific HLA alleles at a false discovery rate of 0.05. In the study, some 160 TCR beta chains were listed as associated with cytomegalovirus. It was suggested by the authors that the approach could potentially be generalized to other disease states and immunological phenotypes. Cytomegalovirus status was reported to be diagnosed by the classifier with high specificity and sensitivity in both the original and validation cohorts.

The junction shows trimming of 7 bases on V and 1 base on J, plus 13 bases between the germline ends. CDR1 and CDR2 (MNHEY, SMNVEV) derive from the germline V gene (reference sequence). CDR3 length: 14 amino acids, cysteine to phenylalanine. Only the CDR3 portion is preserved as DNA: 42 bases, with reading frame beginning at the first base. The cohort was made up of 500 to 800 healthy bone marrow donors. Cohort members were all nominally healthy when sampled, although unrecorded immune exposures were likely present. The donor tested CMV seronegative and was one of the 352 seronegative cohort members. A peripheral blood sample was provided by each donor, and peripheral blood mononuclear cells were used for TCR beta sequencing. The Qiagen DNeasy Blood Extraction Kit was used to extract genomic DNA from the blood cell samples. Libraries were built with the immunoSEQ multiplex PCR assay. A mixture of 60 forward primers for TCR Vbeta segments and 13 reverse primers for TCR Jbeta segments was used in the multiplex PCR. The CDR3 region of rearranged TCR beta genes was amplified from genomic DNA with a multiplex PCR assay. On the Illumina HiSeq System, the amplified TCR beta libraries were sequenced as 87-base-pair reads. For the original study's pipeline: In a later analysis, tens of millions of unique TCR beta chains were counted across the 650 to 700 repertoires, and about 10 million of these chains were shared by at least two donors. To remove PCR and sequencing errors, raw reads were error-corrected and collapsed into unique sequences using a nearest-neighbor algorithm that merged closely related sequences. CDR3 sequences were aligned to IMGT reference sequences to assign V, D and J gene segments. Each retained sequence needed at least a six-nucleotide match to both a V gene segment and a J gene segment. Rearrangements were classified as productive when the CDR3 lacked stop codons and remained in frame with V and J, and all other rearrangements were classified as non-productive. Following IMGT convention, CDR3 was defined as the stretch from the second conserved V-encoded cysteine up to the conserved J-encoded phenylalanine. The earlier analysis of more than 450 of the donors excluded sequences that lacked an unambiguous match to a single V gene segment. An earlier analysis of 587 of the donors called V segments functional above 56.7% productive rearrangements and segregating when the between-donor standard deviation exceeded 5%. To diagnose cytomegalovirus status from the catalog of TCR beta chain sequences, a statistical classification framework was built. A later analysis assigned V and J genes by comparing TCR nucleotide sequences with IMGT/GENE-DB human TR gene sequences. The TCRdist pipeline was used in a later analysis to assign CDR3 sequences and most-parsimonious VDJ recombination scenarios. A later analysis defined each TCR beta chain by its CDR3 amino acid sequence plus V-gene family, and excluded reads lacking a unique V-gene family. A later analysis removed roughly 590 highly shared, low-generation-probability nucleotide sequences to deal with suspected cross-contamination and a sequencing artifact. A later analysis calculated a clonal expansion index for each public chain from normalized within-repertoire ranks of inferred template counts. Generation probabilities in a later analysis came from a VDJ recombination model fitted to out-of-frame rearrangements, and those results were checked against IGoR. In a later analysis, TCR-TCR, TCR-HLA and TCR-CMV co-occurrence was scored with hypergeometric tests, and a repertoire-size bias correction was applied to TCR pairs. False discovery rates were estimated in a later analysis by permuting HLA or CMV assignments 20 times. In a later analysis, co-occurring TCRs were grouped using DBSCAN, with TCRdist sequence similarity added in when clustering inside HLA-allele-positive subsets. Repertoires with fewer than 30,000 or more than 120,000 public chains, plus five repertoires with anomalous nucleotide sharing, were excluded from co-occurrence clustering. Drawn from immuneACCESS, this table holds only the in-frame rearrangements with V and J called that TCRdb kept. Clones are partly lost; checked studies trace under half to an unresolved V gene and leave the rest unexplained. The D gene and trimming were derived from the DNA, and the V and J assignments and clone size from that table. For this sample the table gives approximately 170,000 clones, of which roughly 79% were detected only once. The top ten clones comprise approximately 1.5% of the sample.

The receptor's source is a man aged 40-49 years in good health and CMV-seronegative. The specimen was PBMCs. Recombination connected TRBV27 to TRBJ1-2, with TRBD1 perhaps the D gene, on 5 matching bases. The DNA sequence is TGTGCCAGCAACTTACAGGTCCTTAACTATGGCTACACCTTC. This sequence encodes CASNLQVLNYGYTF.